The 27 T cell receptor beta chains below were found in one sample sequenced in a study of cytomegalovirus exposure and HLA in healthy donors. Both 60 Vbeta primers and 13 Jbeta primers went into the PCR. The data were produced by immunoSEQ multiplex PCR, yet TCRdb's version contains in-frame clones alone and is incomplete. Among approximately 160,000 clones listed, about 80% were seen once. Sequencing was carried out using PBMCs. The receptors here all came from a girl aged 5-17 years in good health and CMV-seropositive.

The chain employs TRBV7-4 and TRBJ1-3; TRBD1 might be the D (6 bases). The CDR3 length is 15 residues. The V and J ends lost 2 bases and 0 bases respectively, with 8 bases between them. In germline, CDR1 is SGHVT, CDR2 SQSDAQ. The CDR3 DNA reads as TGTGCCAGCAGCTTACAGGGGAGCTCTGGAAACACCATATATTTT. Translating it yields CASSLQGSSGNTIYF. The whole variable domain, filled in from reference TRBV7-4 and TRBJ1-3, reads GAGVSQSPRYKVAKRGRDVALRCDSISGHVTLYWYRQTLGQGSEVLTYSQSDAQRDKSGRPSGRFSAERPERSVSTLKIQRTEQGDSAVYLCASSLQGSSGNTIYFGEGSWLTVV.

The V gene is TRBV28, the J gene TRBJ2-1, with 11 bases lining up with TRBD1. CDR1 and CDR2 (germline): MDHEN, SYDVKM. This CDR3 has 15 residues. V shed 5 bases and J 6 bases; nucleotides not matched to a gene: 6. For the CDR3, the DNA is TGTGCCAGCAGTACCCGGGACAGGGGGTCCAATGAGCAGTTCTTC. Protein product: CASSTRDRGSNEQFF. Looking up the rest from reference TRBV28 and TRBJ2-1 gives the full variable domain: DVKVTQSSRYLVKRTGEKVFLECVQDMDHENMFWYRQDPGLGLRLIYFSYDVKMKEKGDIPEGYSVSREKKERFSLILESASTNQTSMYLCASSTRDRGSNEQFFGPGTRLTVL.

V and J are TRBV5-1 and TRBJ2-7, with unresolved D. Deletions cut 4 bases from V and 2 bases from J, with 13 bases between. CDR1 SGHRS and CDR2 YFSETQ come from the germline V gene. The CDR3 is 14 residues long. The CDR3 sequence is CASSLTLHAYEQYF. In DNA form, the CDR3 reads TGCGCCAGCAGCCTGACACTCCACGCCTACGAGCAGTACTTC.

The chain is built from TRBV18 and TRBJ2-3; maybe TRBD1 (6 bases). V lost 3 bases and J lost 6, with 10 bases in between. Germline V CDR1 and CDR2: KGHSH, LQKENI. This CDR3 has 13 residues. Written as DNA, the CDR3 is TGTGCCAGCTCACCGGGTGACAGGGATACGCAGTATTTT. Translating gives CASSPGDRDTQYF.

The chain combines TRBV18 with TRBJ1-5, with TRBD1 matching over 9 bases. In germline, CDR1 is KGHSH, CDR2 LQKENI. The CDR3 is 15 amino acids. The J segment lost 1 base and the V segment lost 6 bases, leaving 4 bases of the junction unmatched. The CDR3: CASSRGTGSNQPQHF. The CDR3 DNA reads as TGTGCCAGCTCCCGCGGGACAGGGAGCAATCAGCCCCAGCATTTT.

The rearrangement joins TRBV6-5 to TRBJ2-3, with TRBD2 identical over 11 bases. The junction had 8 bases not matched to a gene; V was cut back by 2 bases and J by 10 bases. Germline CDR1 and CDR2: MNHEY and SVGAGI. This CDR3 region has 15 residues. CDR3 bases: TGTGCCAGCAGTTACACTAGCGGGGGATCTATTCCGCAGTATTTT. The encoded protein is CASSYTSGGSIPQYF.

The V gene is TRBV14, the J gene TRBJ1-1; TRBD1 matches at 8 bases. The trim removed 4 bases at V and 1 base at J, leaving 5 bases unmatched. The CDR3 totals 15 residues. Looked up from germline, CDR1 is SGHDN and CDR2 is FVKESK. CDR3 amino acids: CASSPGDRTNTEAFF. The CDR3 bases are TGTGCCAGCAGCCCCGGGGACAGGACGAACACTGAAGCTTTCTTT.

V and J are TRBV29-1 and TRBJ1-1, with D perhaps TRBD1 (6 bases). The ends were cut back, 7 bases at V and 4 bases at J, with 19 bases in the middle. The V gene's germline CDR1 is SQVTM and CDR2 ANQGSEA. The CDR3 runs 14 residues. The CDR3 reads CSGRGGDTGTEAFF. The CDR3 coding sequence is TGCAGCGGTCGGGGGGGGGACACCGGCACTGAAGCTTTCTTT.

The V call is TRBV12-5, the J call TRBJ2-1; the D is unclear. CDR1 and CDR2 (germline): LGHNT, FRNRAP. The CDR3 covers 12 residues. The V and J ends lost 8 bases and 0 bases respectively, with 5 bases between them. The CDR3 reads CASRSSYNEQFF. The CDR3 region has the DNA TGTGCTAGTAGGAGCTCCTACAATGAGCAGTTCTTC.

This rearrangement joins TRBV5-6 to TRBJ2-7, with 10 bases identical to TRBD1. V lost 4 bases and J lost 7; bases outside the gene matches: 8. The CDR3 is 14 amino acids. Germline lookup yields CDR1 SGHDT and CDR2 YYEEEE. CDR3 in DNA: TGTGCCAGCAGCCTGGGACAGGGGTTGAGGGAGCAGTACTTC. Translation gives CASSLGQGLREQYF.

This clone was found once. The rearrangement links TRBV6-5 to TRBJ1-2; D gene uncertain. The V gene's germline CDR1 is MNHEY and CDR2 SVGAGI. This CDR3 region has 13 residues. V shed 2 bases and J shed 2 bases, with 6 bases lying between them. CDR3 amino acids: CASSYPGNYGYTF. DNA of the CDR3: TGTGCCAGCAGTTACCCCGGGAACTATGGCTACACCTTC.

J is TRBJ1-2 and V is TRBV9; D might be TRBD1 (5 bases). V lost 4 bases to trimming and J lost 4 bases, with 14 bases between them. CDR1 and CDR2 from the germline V gene are SGDLS and YYNGEE. This CDR3 contains 14 residues. DNA of the CDR3: TGTGCCAGCAGCTCGGGCGGGGGGAGCTATGGCTACACCTTC. Amino acids: CASSSGGGSYGYTF.

The sample holds a few counts of this clone. This chain's CDR3 is CAWSVLRDWSYEQYF. CDR3 DNA: TGTGCCTGGAGTGTCCTTAGGGACTGGAGCTACGAGCAGTACTTC. The chain carries TRBV30 and TRBJ2-7; TRBD2 might be the D (6 bases). Germline lookup yields CDR1 GTSNPN and CDR2 SVGIG (reference sequence). V was trimmed by 0 bases and J by 3 bases, leaving 15 bases between them. The CDR3 is 15 residues long.

The chain recombines TRBV15 with TRBJ2-5; TRBD1 matches 7 bases. The CDR3 totals 16 residues. Trimming took 3 bases from V and 6 from J; bases not matched to a gene: 13. Germline V gene lookup returns CDR1 LNHNV and CDR2 YYDKDF (reference sequence). The CDR3 DNA reads as TGTGCCACCAGCAGGAACTTACAGGGGACCGGGAAGACCCAGTACTTC. Translating it yields CATSRNLQGTGKTQYF.

The genes are TRBV30 and TRBJ1-1, with a weak D call TRBD1 (6 bases). This CDR3 region has 13 residues. V gave up 3 bases and J gave up 1 base, with 9 bases separating them. Germline V gene data show CDR1 as GTSNPN and CDR2 as SVGIG (reference sequence). CDR3: CAWSPTGNTEAFF. The CDR3 nucleotides are TGTGCCTGGAGCCCGACAGGGAACACTGAAGCTTTCTTT. Full variable domain (missing parts from reference TRBV30 and TRBJ1-1): SQTIHQWPATLVQPVGSPLSLECTVEGTSNPNLYWYRQAAGRGLQLLFYSVGIGQISSEVPQNLSASRPQDRQFILSSKKLLLSDSGFYLCAWSPTGNTEAFFGQGTRLTVV.

The rearrangement joins TRBV5-1 to TRBJ2-3; 8 bases fit TRBD2. Germline-derived CDR1 and CDR2 are SGHRS and YFSETQ. Trimming cost V 4 bases and J 1 base; bases outside gene matches: 8. The CDR3 extends over 16 amino acids. The CDR3 DNA follows: TGCGCCAGCAGCCCCTTGACTAGCGCTCGCACAGATACGCAGTATTTT. Amino acids: CASSPLTSARTDTQYF.

This chain links TRBV27 with TRBJ2-3; the match to TRBD1 covers 8 bases. The CDR3 is made up of 15 amino acids. J lost 3 bases, V lost 5 bases, and 7 bases had no gene match. CDR1 is MNHEY, CDR2 SMNVEV, per germline (reference sequence). The CDR3 loop reads CASSLRTGLTDTQYF. The CDR3, as DNA: TGTGCCAGCAGTCTCAGGACAGGGCTGACAGATACGCAGTATTTT.

The chain couples TRBV11-2 to TRBJ2-5; perhaps TRBD2 as D (6 bases). V lost 1 base, J lost 5 bases, and 11 bases lay in between. Germline-derived CDR1 and CDR2 are SGHAT and FQNNGV. The CDR3 is 14 residues long. CDR3 bases: TGTGCCAGCAGCTTAGGGGGGGTGGGGGAGACCCAGTACTTC. Translated: CASSLGGVGETQYF.

The chain uses TRBV7-3 and TRBJ2-6, with D unclear. The CDR3 runs 14 residues. The V gene lost 5 bases and the J gene lost 2 bases, with 7 bases spanning the gap. The germline V gene encodes CDR1 SGHTA and CDR2 FQGTGA. The CDR3 sequence is CASSPLAGANVLTF. The DNA of the CDR3 is TGTGCCAGCAGCCCCCTAGCTGGGGCCAACGTCCTGACTTTC.

The chain uses TRBV2 and TRBJ2-3, with 7 positions matching TRBD1. CDR1 is SNHLY, CDR2 FYNNEI, per germline. The CDR3 is 17 amino acids. V lost 3 bases and J lost 1; bases outside the gene matches: 10. In nucleotides, the CDR3 is TGTGCCAGCAGTGAGGGCAGGGGGTCGTATGGCACAGATACGCAGTATTTT. Protein product: CASSEGRGSYGTDTQYF. Combining the CDR3 with reference TRBV2 and TRBJ2-3 gives the whole variable domain EPEVTQTPSHQVTQMGQEVILRCVPISNHLYFYWYRQILGQKVEFLVSFYNNEISEKSEIFDDQFSVERPDGSNFTLKIRSTKLEDSAMYFCASSEGRGSYGTDTQYFGPGTRLTVL.

The rearrangement uses TRBV7-9 and TRBJ1-1; D not resolved. The V gene lost 5 bases and the J gene lost 6 bases, with 16 bases spanning the gap. CDR1 is SEHNR, CDR2 FQNEAQ, per germline (reference sequence). This CDR3 has 14 residues. CDR3 sequence reads: CASSRKLSPSEAFF. CDR3 bases: TGTGCCAGCAGCCGCAAACTCTCTCCGTCTGAAGCTTTCTTT. Complete variable domain (other parts from reference TRBV7-9 and TRBJ1-1): DTGVSQNPRHKITKRGQNVTFRCDPISEHNRLYWYRQTLGQGPEFLTYFQNEAQLEKSRLLSDRFSAERPKGSFSTLEIQRTEQGDSAMYLCASSRKLSPSEAFFGQGTRLTVV.

This chain uses TRBV7-3 with TRBJ1-3; 9 nucleotides match TRBD1. V was clipped by 2 bases and J by 1 base; unmatched bases: 3. The V gene's germline CDR1 is SGHTA and CDR2 FQGTGA. The CDR3 loop spans 16 amino acids. CDR3 coding DNA: TGTGCCAGCAGCTTAGAGGGGACAGGGTCTGGAAACACCATATATTTT. Its translation is CASSLEGTGSGNTIYF.

V gene TRBV15 combines with J gene TRBJ2-7; D is perhaps TRBD1 (6 bases). CDR3 length: 14 amino acids. The germline CDR1 and CDR2 sequences are LNHNV and YYDKDF (reference sequence). The V end was cut by 5 bases, the J end by 3 bases, with 14 bases between. CDR3 sequence reads: CATSGTPRGYEQYF. As DNA, the CDR3 is TGTGCCACCAGCGGAACCCCCAGGGGCTACGAGCAGTACTTC.

The chain combines TRBV7-9 with TRBJ2-1; 7 bases agree with TRBD1. The CDR3 length is 15 residues. Germline CDR1 and CDR2: SEHNR and FQNEAQ (reference sequence). With 5 bases clipped from V and 1 base from J, the junction kept 5 bases outside the gene matches. The CDR3 nucleotides read TGTGCCAGCAGCGTCAGACAGGGATCCTACAATGAGCAGTTCTTC. It translates to CASSVRQGSYNEQFF.

The chain joins TRBV7-9 to TRBJ1-2, with 7 bases lining up with TRBD1. The CDR3 contains 15 residues. The junction had 6 bases not matched to a gene; V was cut back by 5 bases and J by 0 bases. CDR1 and CDR2 from the germline V gene are SEHNR and FQNEAQ (reference sequence). The chain's CDR3 is CASSTTGQTNYGYTF. As DNA, the CDR3 is TGTGCCAGCAGCACGACGGGACAGACTAACTATGGCTACACCTTC.

The chain recombines TRBV4-1 with TRBJ2-3; TRBD1 agrees at 8 bases. Unmatched junction bases numbered 3, after V lost 6 bases and J lost 1 base. The germline V gene has CDR1 MGHRA and CDR2 YSYEKL. This CDR3 has 14 residues. CDR3 sequence: CASRPTGGTDTQYF. The CDR3 DNA is TGCGCCAGCAGGCCGACAGGGGGCACAGATACGCAGTATTTT.

The V gene is TRBV5-1, the J gene TRBJ2-3; D may be TRBD2 (5 bases). Between the trimmed V and J ends, which lost 5 bases and 0 bases, there was a span of 16 bases. Germline V lookup: CDR1 SGHRS, CDR2 YFSETQ. CDR3 length equals 16 residues. The CDR3 region is CASRTSRGLSTDTQYF. DNA for the CDR3: TGCGCCAGCAGGACCTCTCGAGGGCTAAGCACAGATACGCAGTATTTT.